A selection of T cell receptor beta chains follows, all from one sample in a study of blood T cells in healthy people across ages. TCRdb fed the 5' RACE reads into MiXCR, producing one record per CDR3 protein. The sample yields some 710,000 distinct CDR3 sequences, about 20% seen once. Material for sequencing was blood. All receptors come from a man between 65 and 79 years old in good health. Both conserved end residues are part of each CDR3. A D gene is named only where the DNA matches it firmly. Where a row states a size, it is once, few, many or the class of an expanded clone; other rows omit it.

clone_size	v_call	j_call	d_call	cdr3_nt	cdr3_aa
.	TRBV6-6	TRBJ2-1	.	TGTGCCAGTTGGCAGAGTATTTACAATGAGCAGTTCTTC	CASWQSIYNEQFF
few	TRBV29-1	TRBJ1-2	.	TGCAGCGTTGATCTCTCCGGGAGAGGGGGATACTATAACTATGGCTACACCTTC	CSVDLSGRGGYYNYGYTF
few	TRBV11-2	TRBJ1-1	.	TGTGCCAGCAGCTTAGGGGGCTCCGTCGCTGAAGCTTTCTTT	CASSLGGSVAEAFF
once	TRBV6-1	TRBJ2-4	TRBD2	TGTGCCAGCAGCCCTGGGACTAGCGGAAACATTCAGTACTTC	CASSPGTSGNIQYF
.	TRBV5-1	TRBJ2-1	.	TGCGCCAGCAAGGGAGAGGGCGCCTACAATGAGCAGTTCTTC	CASKGEGAYNEQFF
.	TRBV28	TRBJ2-4	TRBD1	TGTGCCAGCAGTTTCCCAGGGGGCGCTGGGCCAAACATTCAGTACTTC	CASSFPGGAGPNIQYF
.	TRBV7-9	TRBJ1-1	.	TGTGCCAGCAGCTCGGACCTAGAAGCTTTCTTT	CASSSDLEAFF
.	TRBV7-9	TRBJ2-1	.	TGTGCCAGCAGCCCTTTAGAGCAGTTCTTC	CASSPLEQFF
once	TRBV2	TRBJ2-7	TRBD2	TGTGCCAGCTACCCTCTAGCGGGGGTATACGAGCAGTACTTC	CASYPLAGVYEQYF
once	TRBV7-2	TRBJ2-7	.	TGTGCCAGCAGCTCACCGCTCCTTCAGAGCTCCTACGAGCAGTACTTC	CASSSPLLQSSYEQYF
many	TRBV20-1	TRBJ2-5	.	TGCAGTGCTTCTAGTTCTGGCGAGACCCAGTACTTC	CSASSSGETQYF
.	TRBV5-1	TRBJ2-5	TRBD2	TGCGCCAGCAGCTCCAACCTAGCGGGAGCGATAGAGACCCAGTACTTC	CASSSNLAGAIETQYF
many	TRBV30	TRBJ2-3	.	TGTGCCTGGGGAGGACCGACAGATACGCAGTATTTT	CAWGGPTDTQYF
.	TRBV29-1	TRBJ1-2	TRBD1	TGCAGCAGTCAGACAGGGTTGGGCTACACCTTC	CSSQTGLGYTF
.	TRBV24-1	TRBJ2-5	TRBD2	TGTGCCACCAGTGATTCATGGACTAGCGGGGAGACCCAGTACTTC	CATSDSWTSGETQYF
.	TRBV7-9	TRBJ2-1	.	TGTGCCAGCACTGCAACGGTCCAATACAATGAGCAGTTCTTC	CASTATVQYNEQFF
few	TRBV5-1	TRBJ2-5	TRBD2	TGCGCCAGCAGCTTGGCCACTGCGGGAGGCCAAGAGACCCAGTACTTC	CASSLATAGGQETQYF
.	TRBV7-9	TRBJ1-4	.	TGTGCCAGCAGCTTAGGTCCCGGCGGTGAAAAACTGTTTTTT	CASSLGPGGEKLFF
.	TRBV7-6	TRBJ2-3	.	TGTGCCAGCAGCCAGGACAGGCGGGACGGAGATACGCAGTATTTT	CASSQDRRDGDTQYF
few	TRBV12-3/TRBV12-4	TRBJ1-6	TRBD1	TGTGCCAGCACCCAAAACAGGGGTGGATCACCCCTCCACTTT	CASTQNRGGSPLHF
few	TRBV4-3	TRBJ2-1	.	TGCGCCAGCAGCCAAAGAGCGGACTCCTACAATGAGCAGTTCTTC	CASSQRADSYNEQFF
.	TRBV18	TRBJ2-1	.	TGTGCCAGCTCACCCTCCTTTGGCCCCTACAATGAGCAGTTCTTC	CASSPSFGPYNEQFF